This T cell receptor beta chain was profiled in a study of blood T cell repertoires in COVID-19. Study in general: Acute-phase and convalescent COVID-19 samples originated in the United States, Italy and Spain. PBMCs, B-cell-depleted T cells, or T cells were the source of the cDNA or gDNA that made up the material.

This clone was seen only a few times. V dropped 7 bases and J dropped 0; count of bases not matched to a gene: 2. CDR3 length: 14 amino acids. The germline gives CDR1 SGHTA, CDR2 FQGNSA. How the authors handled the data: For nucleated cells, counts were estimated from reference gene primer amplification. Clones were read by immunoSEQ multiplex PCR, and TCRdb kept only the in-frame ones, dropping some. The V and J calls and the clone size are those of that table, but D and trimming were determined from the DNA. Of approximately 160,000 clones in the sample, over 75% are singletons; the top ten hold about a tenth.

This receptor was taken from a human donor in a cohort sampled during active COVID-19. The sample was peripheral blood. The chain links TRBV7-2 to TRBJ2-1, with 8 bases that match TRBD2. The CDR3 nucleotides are TGTGCCAGCAAACGGGGGGGCTCCTACAATGAGCAGTTCTTC. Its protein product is CASKRGGSYNEQFF. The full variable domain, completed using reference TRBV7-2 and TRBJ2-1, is GAGVSQSPSNKVTEKGKDVELRCDPISGHTALYWYRQSLGQGLEFLIYFQGNSAPDKSGLPSDRFSAERTGGSVSTLTIQRTQQEDSAVYLCASKRGGSYNEQFFGPGTRLTVL.